Listed below are T cell receptor beta chains from one sample, sequenced in a study of cytomegalovirus exposure and HLA in healthy donors. Libraries were prepared by immunoSEQ multiplex PCR; TCRdb keeps only in-frame clonotypes and omits some of them. The top ten clones hold approximately 1.6% of a sample with 150,000 or so clones, over 60% of them seen once. The sample was PBMCs. The source is a girl under 18 in good health and CMV-seronegative. Both conserved end residues are part of each CDR3. The D gene is left open where the match is weak. A row's size may be missing; if present it is once, few, many or a size class.

v_call	cdr3_length	j_call	clone_size	d_call	cdr3_nt	cdr3_aa
TRBV27	14	TRBJ2-5	.	TRBD1	TGTGCCAGCTCGGCTGCGCAGGGGGCAGTGACCCAGTACTTC	CASSAAQGAVTQYF
TRBV7-7	15	TRBJ2-5	.	TRBD2	TGTGCCAGCAGCTCCCTTAGCGGGGGGACGGAGACCCAGTACTTC	CASSSLSGGTETQYF
TRBV10-3	14	TRBJ1-2	once	.	TGTGCCATCACCGAAGGGGGGGCGGGCTATGGCTACACCTTC	CAITEGGAGYGYTF
TRBV6-1	14	TRBJ2-4	.	TRBD1	TGTGCCAGCATTTTACAGGGGAGTAAAAACATTCAGTACTTC	CASILQGSKNIQYF
TRBV19	16	TRBJ1-5	.	TRBD1	TGTGCCAGTATTATAACAGGGGCCGATAGCAATCAGCCCCAGCATTTT	CASIITGADSNQPQHF
TRBV25-1	13	TRBJ1-2	.	.	TGTGCCAGCAGCCCCGGACAGCTCTATGGCTACACCTTC	CASSPGQLYGYTF
TRBV6-1	14	TRBJ2-3	few	.	TGTGCCAGCAGATCCGCGGATGGAACAGATACGCAGTATTTT	CASRSADGTDTQYF
TRBV7-8	15	TRBJ2-4	.	TRBD1	TGTGCCAGCAGCGGTACAGGGGGAGTCAAAAACATTCAGTACTTC	CASSGTGGVKNIQYF
TRBV9	16	TRBJ2-3	once	.	TGTGCCAGCAGCCCGCGGATGGAGAGATCGACAGATACGCAGTATTTT	CASSPRMERSTDTQYF
TRBV5-1	15	TRBJ2-5	once	.	TGCGCCAGCAGCTTACAGGGGGGGGGCCGGGAGACCCAGTACTTC	CASSLQGGGRETQYF
TRBV6-5	16	TRBJ2-1	.	TRBD2	TGTGCCAGCAGTTCAGGACTAGCGGGGGGGTACAATGAGCAGTTCTTC	CASSSGLAGGYNEQFF
TRBV7-9	11	TRBJ2-7	.	.	TGTGCCAGCAGCCCCGGGGTCGAGCAGTACTTC	CASSPGVEQYF
TRBV9	16	TRBJ1-5	.	.	TGTGCCAGCAGCGCAGGGGCCTTCATGGAGGATCAGCCCCAGCATTTT	CASSAGAFMEDQPQHF
TRBV29-1	12	TRBJ1-2	.	.	TGCAGCGTTTCGGGGTTTGACTATGGCTACACCTTC	CSVSGFDYGYTF
TRBV10-1	14	TRBJ2-5	.	TRBD2	TGCGCCAGCAGCAAAGCGACTAGCCCAGAGACCCAGTACTTC	CASSKATSPETQYF
TRBV6-1	13	TRBJ1-2	.	.	TGTGCCAGCAGCTTGACCGACAGCTATGGCTACACCTTC	CASSLTDSYGYTF
TRBV6-6	15	TRBJ1-2	.	TRBD1	TGTGCCAGCAGCGGGAGACAGGGGGCGAACTATGGCTACACCTTC	CASSGRQGANYGYTF